This is a list of T cell receptor beta chains from one sample in a study of T cell clones after liver transplantation. The protocol was immunoSEQ multiplex PCR, while the TCRdb copy is restricted to in-frame clones and leaves out a portion. The table shows about 75,000 clones, with roughly 80% occurring only once. Specimen: CD4+ T cells from blood, collected roughly 50 months after liver transplant. These receptors were collected from a human patient who received a liver transplant. Some T cells may be transferred from the graft donor. Each CDR3 is given with its conserved first and last residue. Each record gives: clone size, D gene, CDR3 length, J gene, V gene, CDR3 protein, CDR3 DNA. A D gene is named only where the DNA matches it firmly. A row's size may be missing; if present it is once, few, many or a size class.

size: .; D: .; length: 17; J: TRBJ2-2; V: TRBV7-8; CDR3: CASSPQMGGLNTGELFF; DNA: TGTGCCAGCAGCCCACAAATGGGAGGACTGAACACCGGGGAGCTGTTTTTT
size: .; D: .; length: 14; J: TRBJ2-5; V: TRBV12-5; CDR3: CASLGGDSGQTQYF; DNA: TGTGCTAGCCTCGGGGGGGACAGCGGGCAGACCCAGTACTTC
size: .; D: .; length: 12; J: TRBJ2-1; V: TRBV30; CDR3: CAWNSRDNEQFF; DNA: TGTGCCTGGAATAGTCGGGACAATGAGCAGTTCTTC
size: .; D: .; length: 12; J: TRBJ1-6; V: TRBV27; CDR3: CASRGPNSPLHF; DNA: TGTGCCAGCAGAGGGCCTAATTCACCCCTCCACTTT
size: .; D: .; length: 13; J: TRBJ2-7; V: TRBV11-3; CDR3: CASSKGPPYELYF; DNA: TGTGCCAGCAGCAAGGGCCCCCCCTACGAGCTGTACTTC
size: few; D: TRBD1; length: 14; J: TRBJ1-2; V: TRBV7-2; CDR3: CASRPQTGDYGYTF; DNA: TGTGCCAGCCGACCTCAAACAGGGGACTATGGCTACACCTTC
size: .; D: .; length: 14; J: TRBJ2-1; V: TRBV6-1; CDR3: CASYSVNHYNEQFF; DNA: TGTGCCAGCTATAGCGTCAACCACTACAATGAGCAGTTCTTC
size: .; D: .; length: 15; J: TRBJ1-1; V: TRBV11-2; CDR3: CASSLKPLGNTEAFF; DNA: TGTGCCAGCAGCTTAAAACCTCTGGGGAACACTGAAGCTTTCTTT
size: .; D: .; length: 15; J: TRBJ2-7; V: TRBV4-3; CDR3: CASSQEIHSRYEQYF; DNA: TGCGCCAGCAGCCAAGAAATCCATAGTCGATACGAGCAGTACTTC
size: few; D: .; length: 13; J: TRBJ1-2; V: TRBV30; CDR3: CAWQLWGETGYTF; DNA: TGTGCCTGGCAGCTGTGGGGGGAGACTGGCTACACCTTC
size: .; D: TRBD1; length: 14; J: TRBJ1-4; V: TRBV5-4; CDR3: CASSRDRVDEKLFF; DNA: TGTGCCAGCAGCCGAGACAGGGTTGATGAAAAACTGTTTTTT
size: .; D: .; length: 17; J: TRBJ2-3; V: TRBV19; CDR3: CASSIDDRATSTDTQYF; DNA: TGTGCCAGTAGTATCGACGACAGAGCTACTAGCACAGATACGCAGTATTTT
size: .; D: TRBD2; length: 15; J: TRBJ2-7; V: TRBV28; CDR3: CASSLGGPSSYEQYF; DNA: TGTGCCAGCAGTTTGGGAGGGCCGAGCTCCTACGAGCAGTACTTC